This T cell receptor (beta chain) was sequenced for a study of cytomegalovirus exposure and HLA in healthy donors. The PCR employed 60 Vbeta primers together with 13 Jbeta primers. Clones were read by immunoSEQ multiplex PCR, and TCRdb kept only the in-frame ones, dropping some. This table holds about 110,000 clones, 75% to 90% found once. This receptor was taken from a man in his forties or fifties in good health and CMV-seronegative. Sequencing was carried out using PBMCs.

CDR3 DNA sequence: TGTGCCAGCACCCCAGGGGGCTATGGCTACACCTTC. The encoded protein is CASTPGGYGYTF. The rearrangement joins TRBV6-6 to TRBJ1-2; TRBD1 matches 7 bases. Germline V gene sequence: CDR1 MNHNY, CDR2 SVGAGI (reference sequence). V lost 7 bases to trimming and J lost 4 bases; unmatched junction nucleotides: 3. CDR3 length equals 12 residues.